What follows are 21 T cell receptor beta chains derived from one specimen sequenced in a study of CXCR4 blockade with PD-1 therapy in pancreatic cancer. Sequencing was performed with immunoSEQ multiplex PCR; in TCRdb, only in-frame clones are kept and a portion is missing. The data contain some 450 clones, about three quarters of them singletons. The source was tumor tissue, collected before culture. Receptors originate from a human donor with pancreatic ductal adenocarcinoma.

The chain combines TRBV18 with TRBJ1-2; tentative D call: TRBD1 (5 bases). CDR3 size: 14 residues. V was clipped by 4 bases and J by 4 bases, with 13 bases between them. The germline CDR1 and CDR2 sequences are KGHSH and LQKENI. The CDR3 sequence is CASSLSRDPYGYTF. CDR3 coding DNA: TGTGCCAGCTCACTTTCCAGGGACCCCTATGGCTACACCTTC.

J is TRBJ1-5 and V is TRBV6-8; D unresolved. Looked up from germline, CDR1 is MNHGY and CDR2 is SAAAGT. Trimming cost V 6 bases and J 4 bases, with 13 bases left between them. This CDR3 has 14 amino acids. The CDR3 nucleotides read TGTGCCAGCAGCTATTACAGTGGGAATCAGCCCCAGCATTTT. Protein product: CASSYYSGNQPQHF.

The genes are TRBV10-2 and TRBJ2-7; 7 bases are a match to TRBD1. After removal of 0 bases from V and 6 bases from J, the junction contained 5 bases not matched to a gene. The CDR3 consists of 14 residues. Germline V gene data show CDR1 as WSHSY and CDR2 as SAAADI. As DNA, the CDR3 is TGCGCCAGCAGTGAGTCCTTCTCAGGGGGCGAGCAGTACTTC. Its translation is CASSESFSGGEQYF.

The V and J genes are TRBV18 and TRBJ1-2, with a possible D match to TRBD1 (5 bases). The V and J ends lost 2 bases and 4 bases respectively, with 11 bases between them. CDR3 length: 14 amino acids. CDR1 KGHSH and CDR2 LQKENI come from the germline V gene. Here the CDR3 DNA reads TGTGCCAGCTCACCAGAGGGGAGCTTCTATGGCTACACCTTC. Residues: CASSPEGSFYGYTF.

The chain links TRBV30 to TRBJ2-7; D is perhaps TRBD1 or TRBD2 (6 bases each). There are 12 residues in the CDR3. Deletions cut 5 bases from V and 8 bases from J, with 16 bases between. Looked up from germline, CDR1 is GTSNPN and CDR2 is SVGIG (reference sequence). In DNA, the CDR3 is TGTGCCTGGCTTGCGGGACACGGGCAGCAGTACTTC. It specifies CAWLAGHGQQYF.

The V and J genes are TRBV12-1 and TRBJ1-1. TRBV12-1 is termed a pseudogene. CDR3 length equals 14 residues. The CDR3 is CASSFSIGDLEAFF. The CDR3 region has the DNA TGTGCCAGCAGCTTTTCTATAGGGGACCTGGAAGCTTTCTTT.

The chain has TRBV29-1 and TRBJ2-3, with 7 bases identical to TRBD2. The CDR3 consists of 15 residues. Losses at the gene ends were 3 bases for V and 5 bases for J; bases not matched to a gene: 11. Germline loops: CDR1 SQVTM, CDR2 ANQGSEA. CDR3 in DNA: TGCAGCGTTGAGTGGGGGGGAGGGCCGGAAGATACGCAGTATTTT. Translated, it gives CSVEWGGGPEDTQYF.

This clone was observed a handful of times. The chain combines TRBV6-8 with TRBJ2-3, with 7 bases lining up with TRBD2. Per the germline V gene, CDR1 is MNHGY and CDR2 is SAAAGT. With V trimmed by 10 bases and J by 5 bases, 15 bases remained unmatched. The CDR3 runs 15 residues. CDR3: CAIGVGGPSKDTQYF. CDR3 nucleotide sequence: TGTGCCATAGGAGTGGGAGGGCCTAGTAAAGATACGCAGTATTTT.

This clone was seen more than once but under ten times. The V and J genes are TRBV6-8 and TRBJ1-1; 9 bases align to TRBD1. Germline loops: CDR1 MNHGY, CDR2 SAAAGT. V dropped 2 bases and J dropped 7; count of bases not matched to a gene: 8. This CDR3 contains 15 residues. The CDR3 here is CASSYPTGGPGEAFF. The CDR3 bases are TGTGCCAGCAGTTACCCGACAGGGGGACCCGGTGAAGCTTTCTTT.

This sequence joins TRBV28 and TRBJ2-7, with 7 bases matching TRBD1. V gave up 5 bases and J gave up 2 bases; unmatched junction bases: 6. The germline V gene encodes CDR1 MDHEN and CDR2 SYDVKM. The CDR3 runs to 14 residues. The CDR3 DNA reads TGTGCCAGCAGTCCCGGGACAGTTCCCTACGAGCAGTACTTC. Protein product: CASSPGTVPYEQYF.

The chain joins TRBV6-8 to TRBJ2-7, with D perhaps matching TRBD2 (5 bases). Germline V gene sequence: CDR1 MNHGY, CDR2 SAAAGT. This CDR3 comprises 14 residues. Trimming took off 5 bases at V and 3 bases at J, with 14 bases between the two ends. In nucleotides, the CDR3 is TGTGCCAGCAGTAATCCCACAGAGGGCTACGAGCAGTACTTC. Translation: CASSNPTEGYEQYF.

The V call is TRBV25-1, the J call TRBJ2-5, with 7 bases lining up with TRBD1. Trimming removed 4 bases from V and 1 base from J; junction bases left unmatched: 6. This CDR3 has 15 residues. CDR1 MGHDK and CDR2 SYGVNS come from the germline V gene. As DNA, the CDR3 is TGTGCCAGCAGTGGCGACAGGGCCCCCCAAGAGACCCAGTACTTC. Its translation is CASSGDRAPQETQYF.

The CDR3 loop reads CASSTLAGGGTDTQYF. The CDR3 bases are TGTGCCAGTAGTACCCTAGCGGGGGGGGGCACAGATACGCAGTATTTT. This chain joins TRBV19 and TRBJ2-3, with TRBD2 matching 12 bases. The junction had 3 bases not matched to a gene; V was cut back by 4 bases and J by 1 base. The germline CDR1 and CDR2 sequences are LNHDA and SQIVND (reference sequence). The CDR3 totals 16 residues.

The table lists this clone with a few counts. The chain is built from TRBV23-1 and TRBJ1-1; D is undetermined. TRBV23-1 is annotated as an ORF whose role is uncertain. The CDR3 is 13 residues long. With 6 bases removed from V and 7 bases from J, the gap between germline ends came to 15 bases. CDR3 sequence reads: CASSLSWEGEAFF. The CDR3 nucleotides are TGCGCCAGCAGCTTGAGCTGGGAAGGTGAAGCTTTCTTT.

The chain links TRBV29-1 to TRBJ2-7; D gene ambiguous. The V gene's germline CDR1 is SQVTM and CDR2 ANQGSEA. V gave up 4 bases and J gave up 1 base, with 11 bases separating them. CDR3 length: 13 residues. CDR3 coding DNA: TGCAGCGTTGGGGCAGACATTTCCTACGAGCAGTACTTC. It codes for CSVGADISYEQYF.

CDR3 protein: CASSRVGAGDTQYF. The CDR3 DNA sequence: TGTGCCAGCAGCCGGGTCGGGGCGGGAGATACGCAGTATTTT. The V and J genes are TRBV14 and TRBJ2-3; D assignment may be TRBD1 or TRBD2 (5 bases each). CDR1 is SGHDN, CDR2 FVKESK, per germline. The CDR3 totals 14 residues. The V gene lost 4 bases and the J gene lost 5 bases, with 13 bases spanning the gap. The full variable domain, rest sourced from reference TRBV14 and TRBJ2-3, is EAGVTQFPSHSVIEKGQTVTLRCDPISGHDNLYWYRRVMGKEIKFLLHFVKESKQDESGMPNNRFLAERTGGTYSTLKVQPAELEDSGVYFCASSRVGAGDTQYFGPGTRLTVL.

The rearrangement uses TRBV5-1 and TRBJ1-1; 12 bases are shared with TRBD1. The CDR3 sequence is 16 residues long. Germline CDR1 and CDR2: SGHRS and YFSETQ. The V and J ends lost 5 bases and 3 bases, in that order; junction bases with no gene match: 8. The CDR3 nucleotides are TGCGCCAGCAGTTTAGGGACAGGGGGCCTTTACACTGAAGCTTTCTTT. Translation gives CASSLGTGGLYTEAFF. The full variable domain, its missing parts supplied by reference TRBV5-1 and TRBJ1-1, is KAGVTQTPRYLIKTRGQQVTLSCSPISGHRSVSWYQQTPGQGLQFLFEYFSETQRNKGNFPGRFSGRQFSNSRSEMNVSTLELGDSALYLCASSLGTGGLYTEAFFGQGTRLTVV.

This rearrangement joins TRBV7-4 to TRBJ2-1, with D uncertain. CDR1 is SGHVT, CDR2 SQSDAQ, per germline. This CDR3 comprises 13 residues. V shed 6 bases and J shed 8 bases, with 14 bases lying between them. This CDR3 reads CASRGGSEDEQFF. CDR3 nucleotide sequence: TGTGCCAGCAGAGGTGGGTCTGAGGATGAGCAGTTCTTC.

The genes are TRBV12-5 and TRBJ1-3, with D unresolved. The germline V and J ends were trimmed by 5 bases and 2 bases, with 10 bases remaining between them. Per germline, CDR1 LGHNT and CDR2 FRNRAP. The CDR3 loop spans 14 amino acids. The chain's CDR3 is CASGRSTTGNTIYF. The CDR3 region has the DNA TGTGCTAGTGGTCGGTCGACAACTGGAAACACCATATATTTT.

The gene calls are TRBV18 and TRBJ2-1; 7 bases are a match to TRBD2. In germline, CDR1 is KGHSH, CDR2 LQKENI. The CDR3 is 18 amino acids. V lost 2 bases to trimming and J lost 4 bases; unmatched junction nucleotides: 14. The CDR3 region has the DNA TGTGCCAGCTCACCATATTTTTTGGATCCTAGCGGATACAATGAGCAGTTCTTC. This gives the protein CASSPYFLDPSGYNEQFF. The full variable domain, with the rest looked up from reference TRBV18 and TRBJ2-1, is NAGVMQNPRHLVRRRGQEARLRCSPMKGHSHVYWYRQLPEEGLKFMVYLQKENIIDESGMPKERFSAEFPKEGPSILRIQQVVRGDSAAYFCASSPYFLDPSGYNEQFFGPGTRLTVL.

This clone has only a few counts. V usage is TRBV11-3 and J usage is TRBJ2-2; TRBD2 matches 12 bases. After removal of 5 bases from V and 0 bases from J, the junction contained 10 bases not matched to a gene. The CDR3 runs 19 residues. The germline CDR1 and CDR2 sequences are SGHNT and YENEEA. This chain's CDR3 is CASSPRLAGAGPNTGELFF. DNA for the CDR3: TGTGCCAGCAGCCCCCGACTAGCGGGAGCTGGCCCGAACACCGGGGAGCTGTTTTTT.